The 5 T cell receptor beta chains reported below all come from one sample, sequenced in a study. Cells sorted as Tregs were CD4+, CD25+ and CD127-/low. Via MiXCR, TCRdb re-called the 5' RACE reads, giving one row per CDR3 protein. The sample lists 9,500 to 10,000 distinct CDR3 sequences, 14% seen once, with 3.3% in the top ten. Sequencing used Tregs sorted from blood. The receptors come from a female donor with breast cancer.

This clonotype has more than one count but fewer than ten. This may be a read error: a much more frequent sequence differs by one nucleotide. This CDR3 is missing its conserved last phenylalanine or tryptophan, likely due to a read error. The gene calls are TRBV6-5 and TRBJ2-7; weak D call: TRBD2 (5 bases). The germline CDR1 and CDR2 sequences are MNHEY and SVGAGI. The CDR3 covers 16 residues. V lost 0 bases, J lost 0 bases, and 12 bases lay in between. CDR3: CASSYSMEVSSYEQYL. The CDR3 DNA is TGTGCCAGCAGTTACTCCATGGAGGTTAGCTCCTACGAGCAGTACCTC.

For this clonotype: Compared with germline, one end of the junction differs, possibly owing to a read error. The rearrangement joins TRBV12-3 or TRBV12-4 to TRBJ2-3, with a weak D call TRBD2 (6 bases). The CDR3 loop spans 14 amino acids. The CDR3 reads CASSVLAGTDTQYF. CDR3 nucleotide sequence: TGCGCCAGCAGTGTACTAGCTGGCACAGATACGCAGTATTTT.

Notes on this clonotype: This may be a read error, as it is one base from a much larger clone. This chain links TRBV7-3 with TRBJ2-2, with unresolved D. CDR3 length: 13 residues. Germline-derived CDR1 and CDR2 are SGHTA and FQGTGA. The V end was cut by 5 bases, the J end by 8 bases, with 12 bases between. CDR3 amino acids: CASSQGPLGELFF. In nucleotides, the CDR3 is TGTGCCAGCAGCCAAGGCCCCCTAGGGGAGCTGTTTTTT.

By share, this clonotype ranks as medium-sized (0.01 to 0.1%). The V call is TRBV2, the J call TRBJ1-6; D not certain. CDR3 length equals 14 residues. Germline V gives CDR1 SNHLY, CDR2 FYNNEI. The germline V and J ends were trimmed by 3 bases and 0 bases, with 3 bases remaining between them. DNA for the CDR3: TGTGCCAGCAGTGAGCGCTCCTATAATTCACCCCTCCACTTT. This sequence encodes CASSERSYNSPLHF.

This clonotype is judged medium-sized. The chain's CDR3 is CASSFSGITDTQYF. Here the CDR3 DNA reads TGTGCCAGCAGCTTTTCGGGGATCACAGATACGCAGTATTTT. This chain uses TRBV7-6 with TRBJ2-3; possible D gene TRBD2, 5 bases. The CDR3 has 14 residues. The V gene lost 3 bases and the J gene lost 2 bases, with 9 bases spanning the gap. Germline values: CDR1 SGHVS, CDR2 FNYEAQ. The full variable domain, in which reference TRBV7-6 and TRBJ2-3 provide the parts outside the CDR3, is GAGVSQSPRYKVTKRGQDVALRCDPISGHVSLYWYRQALGQGPEFLTYFNYEAQQDKSGLPNDRFSAERPEGSISTLTIQRTEQRDSAMYRCASSFSGITDTQYFGPGTRLTVL.